This passage covers 17 T cell receptor beta chains from one sample sequenced in a study of T cells in Graves' hyperthyroidism and ophthalmopathy. Researchers amplified the TCR beta CDR3 regions from RNA transcripts. The HTBI primer set was used in a first-round RT-PCR of the TCR CDR3. In TCRdb, the multiplex PCR reads were re-called with MiXCR into one record per CDR3 protein. The sample carries fewer than 550,000 distinct CDR3 sequences, approximately 14% recorded once. Input material: blood. All receptors come from a woman younger than 30 with Graves' hyperthyroidism.

This clonotype was recorded a few times. The rearrangement joins TRBV20-1 to TRBJ2-7, with a tentative D call TRBD1 (6 bases). The CDR3 spans 13 residues. Germline assignment: CDR1 DFQATT and CDR2 SNEGSKA (reference sequence). V was shortened by 1 base and J by 6 bases, with 13 bases between the two germline ends. CDR3: CSARAGQRREQYF. CDR3 nucleotide sequence: TGCAGTGCTAGAGCCGGACAGCGGCGCGAGCAGTACTTC.

This clonotype was counted many times. The V gene is TRBV9, the J gene TRBJ1-2, with D perhaps TRBD1 (6 bases). CDR3 length equals 15 residues. The germline CDR1 and CDR2 sequences are SGDLS and YYNGEE. V lost 0 bases to trimming and J lost 6 bases, with 15 bases between them. The CDR3 is CASSVATGQIHGYTF. The CDR3 nucleotides are TGTGCCAGCAGCGTAGCTACGGGACAAATTCATGGCTACACCTTC.

The J gene is TRBJ1-4, the V gene TRBV7-8, with unresolved D. Trimming removed 1 base from V and 8 bases from J, with 11 bases in between. The CDR3 loop spans 14 amino acids. Germline CDR1 reads SGHVS; CDR2 reads FQNEAQ. The CDR3 loop reads CASSLGGVYEKLFF. The CDR3 DNA reads TGTGCCAGCAGCTTAGGAGGTGTTTACGAAAAACTGTTTTTT.

This clonotype appeared many times. The V call is TRBV12-3 or TRBV12-4, the J call TRBJ2-7, with 8 bases that match TRBD1. This CDR3 spans 15 amino acids. The junction had 10 bases not matched to a gene; V was cut back by 6 bases and J by 3 bases. CDR3 loop: CASSAADREFYEQYF. The CDR3 DNA sequence: TGTGCCAGCAGCGCTGCGGACAGGGAGTTCTACGAGCAGTACTTC.

The chain employs TRBV6-1 and TRBJ2-1; possibly TRBD2 for D (7 bases). V shed 4 bases and J shed 9 bases, with 16 bases lying between them. This CDR3 spans 14 amino acids. Germline V gene data show CDR1 as MNHNS and CDR2 as SASEGT. In DNA form, the CDR3 reads TGTGCCAGCAGTGTTGGGGGGGGGCCAGTTGAGCAGTTCTTC. Its translation: CASSVGGGPVEQFF.

The rearrangement links TRBV27 to TRBJ2-1, with 7 nucleotides matching TRBD1. Germline V CDR1 and CDR2: MNHEY, SMNVEV (reference sequence). This CDR3 contains 16 residues. The V gene end was trimmed by 0 bases and the J gene end by 2 bases; junction bases not matched to a gene: 4. CDR3 sequence reads: CASSLSVGGPYNEQFF. The DNA for the CDR3 is TGTGCCAGCAGTTTATCTGTAGGGGGCCCCTACAATGAGCAGTTCTTC.

V is TRBV30 and J is TRBJ2-1, with 10 nucleotides matching TRBD2. This CDR3 is 14 amino acids long. J was trimmed by 4 bases and V by 2 bases; bases with no gene match: 2. Germline V gene lookup returns CDR1 GTSNPN and CDR2 SVGIG (reference sequence). The chain's CDR3 is CAWSIAGGYNEQFF. The CDR3 DNA reads as TGTGCCTGGAGTATAGCGGGGGGTTACAATGAGCAGTTCTTC.

The sample holds many counts of this clonotype. J is TRBJ1-4 and V is TRBV7-9, with TRBD1 identical over 10 bases. V gave up 3 bases and J gave up 7 bases; unmatched junction bases: 8. This CDR3 contains 16 residues. CDR1 is SEHNR and CDR2 is FQNEAQ in the germline V gene (reference sequence). The CDR3 is CASSLAAGTGVEKLFF. The CDR3 coding sequence is TGTGCCAGCAGCTTGGCCGCGGGGACAGGGGTTGAAAAACTGTTTTTT.

This clonotype was seen a few times. The gene calls are TRBV6-1 and TRBJ2-1, with D perhaps TRBD1 or TRBD2 (5 bases each). Germline CDR1 is MNHNS and CDR2 is SASEGT. CDR3 length: 13 amino acids. V lost 8 bases and J lost 9, with 17 bases in between. This chain's CDR3 is CASRTGPTGEQFF. The DNA for the CDR3 is TGTGCCAGCCGAACGGGGCCCACAGGTGAGCAGTTCTTC.

This clonotype has ten or more counts. The rearrangement links TRBV5-5 to TRBJ2-5; 9 nucleotides line up with TRBD2. The junction had 6 bases not matched to a gene; V was cut back by 2 bases and J by 4 bases. The germline V gene has CDR1 SGHKS and CDR2 YYEKEE (reference sequence). The CDR3 is 15 residues long. CDR3 sequence reads: CASSFAGGRGETQYF. CDR3 in DNA: TGTGCCAGCAGCTTTGCGGGAGGGAGGGGAGAGACCCAGTACTTC.

This clonotype has a single count. The chain is built from TRBV5-1 and TRBJ1-2; possible D gene TRBD1, 6 bases. The V end lost 7 bases, the J end lost 7 bases, and 23 bases lay between the germline ends. Germline V lookup: CDR1 SGHRS, CDR2 YFSETQ. The CDR3 runs 15 residues. CDR3 bases: TGCGCCAGCGGATTAAGCCCCGGGGGCAGTACTGGCTACACCTTC. This gives the protein CASGLSPGGSTGYTF.

This clonotype was counted only a few times. The rearrangement uses TRBV7-9 and TRBJ2-3; 12 bases fit TRBD2. The CDR3 totals 17 residues. Germline CDR1 SEHNR, CDR2 FQNEAQ (reference sequence). Germline trimming cut 4 bases from V and 0 bases from J; bases unmatched to any gene: 5. This CDR3 reads CASSYGTSGYSTDTQYF. CDR3 nucleotide sequence: TGTGCCAGCAGCTACGGGACTAGCGGGTACAGCACAGATACGCAGTATTTT.

V is TRBV5-4 and J is TRBJ2-1; 8 bases match TRBD2. There are 15 residues in the CDR3. The trim removed 1 base at V and 4 bases at J, leaving 4 bases unmatched. Germline V CDR1 and CDR2: SGHNT, YYREEE (reference sequence). The CDR3, as DNA: TGTGCCAGCAGCTTGTCGGGAGGGAATTACAATGAGCAGTTCTTC. As protein: CASSLSGGNYNEQFF.

This clonotype was observed a few times. The genes are TRBV4-2 and TRBJ2-3; 10 bases fit TRBD2. Germline CDR1 and CDR2: LGHNA and YNFKEQ. This CDR3 comprises 16 residues. Trimming cost V 1 base and J 4 bases; bases outside gene matches: 5. CDR3 protein: CASSQAASGGADTQYF. CDR3 DNA sequence: TGTGCCAGCAGCCAAGCGGCTAGCGGGGGTGCAGATACGCAGTATTTT.

The sample holds many counts of this clonotype. V and J are TRBV28 and TRBJ2-2, with TRBD2 matching 8 bases. The CDR3 has 16 amino acids. The V and J ends lost 4 bases and 7 bases, in that order; junction bases with no gene match: 11. The germline CDR1 and CDR2 sequences are MDHEN and SYDVKM. CDR3 bases: TGTGCCAGCAGTTCTCGACTAGCGTCGGACATCGGGGAGCTGTTTTTT. Translating gives CASSSRLASDIGELFF.

This clonotype was counted many times. The V and J genes are TRBV7-9 and TRBJ2-5, with D unresolved. CDR1 and CDR2 from the germline V gene are SEHNR and FQNEAQ (reference sequence). The length of the CDR3 is 13 residues. The ends were cut back, 5 bases at V and 4 bases at J, with 11 bases in the middle. For the CDR3, the DNA is TGTGCCAGCAGCACCGCTTTTACAGAGACCCAGTACTTC. Protein sequence: CASSTAFTETQYF.

This clonotype was detected ten times or more. The chain employs TRBV20-1 and TRBJ1-6, with 10 bases identical to TRBD1. The ends lost 6 bases at V and 8 bases at J; junction bases unmatched: 7. The CDR3 sequence is 14 residues long. Germline assignment: CDR1 DFQATT and CDR2 SNEGSKA (reference sequence). CDR3 sequence: CSARGGQGYSPLHF. For the CDR3, the DNA is TGCAGTGCCAGGGGGGGACAGGGGTATTCACCCCTCCACTTT.